This T cell receptor (beta chain) was documented in a study of cytomegalovirus exposure and HLA in healthy donors. Study overall: The approximately 700 first-cohort repertoires shared a platform with the 130 or so validation repertoires, as reported in a later analysis.

About this clone: The antigen remains undetermined.

Study-level results: First-cohort TCR clusters were later found to tend to co-occur in the approximately 120 validation repertoires. Reported results showed that the classifier diagnosed cytomegalovirus status with high specificity and sensitivity. The study flagged some 170 TCR beta chains as cytomegalovirus-associated.

The assay was immunoSEQ multiplex PCR, and TCRdb's table has in-frame clones only and misses some. The profile shows 150,000 to 200,000 clones, around 86% of them singletons. Trimming stripped 2 bases from V and 6 bases from J, with 5 bases between. The CDR3 runs 12 residues. Germline lookup yields CDR1 SEHNR and CDR2 FQNEAQ (reference sequence). Sequencing was done on a sample of PBMCs. The rearrangement joins TRBV7-9 to TRBJ1-5; no clear D gene. This TCR was recovered from a man aged 18 to 35 in good health and CMV-seropositive. The CDR3 nucleotides are TGTGCCAGCAGCTTAATCGGTCAGCCCCAGCATTTT. This encodes CASSLIGQPQHF.